The clone carrying this TCR beta chain was seen ten or more times. Its antigen is unknown. TCRdb reprocessed the 5' RACE reads via MiXCR and lists one record per CDR3 protein. The sample contains a few hundred thousand distinct CDR3 sequences, 15% to 20% of which appear only once. This sample is part of a study of CD8 T cells in ankylosing spondylitis. General study points: Characteristic of ankylosing spondylitis blood, it appeared, was a TCR beta motif comprising eight highly homologous variants. As reported, disease-linked clones showed significant enrichment in matched ankylosing spondylitis synovial fluid. The disease-linked clones had a CD8+ phenotype and low blood frequencies.

The CDR3 is 13 residues long. Germline-derived CDR1 and CDR2 are SGHRS and YFSETQ. Trimming left V 5 bases short and J 2 bases short, with 7 bases between. The chain couples TRBV5-1 to TRBJ2-2; D is uncertain. This TCR derives from a male donor with ankylosing spondylitis or in good health (not recorded which). Sequencing was carried out using blood, either unsorted or a sorted T cell fraction (not recorded which). CDR3 sequence: CASRSPNTGELFF. The CDR3 coding sequence is TGCGCCAGCAGAAGTCCCAACACCGGGGAGCTGTTTTTT. The variable domain in full, completed from reference TRBV5-1 and TRBJ2-2, reads KAGVTQTPRYLIKTRGQQVTLSCSPISGHRSVSWYQQTPGQGLQFLFEYFSETQRNKGNFPGRFSGRQFSNSRSEMNVSTLELGDSALYLCASRSPNTGELFFGEGSRLTVL.